The text below deals with one TCR beta chain. The data were obtained in a study of control samples from healthy donors and cancer patients. The data were produced by immunoSEQ multiplex PCR, yet TCRdb's version contains in-frame clones alone and is incomplete. Among 170,000 or so clones listed, 91% were seen once. Sample: blood. The receptor was derived from a woman aged 40-49 years in good health.

DNA of the CDR3: TGTGCCAGCAGCTTGGGCGGGACAGGGAGCCAGTACTTC. Its protein product is CASSLGGTGSQYF. The J gene is TRBJ2-7, the V gene TRBV5-4; 9 positions match TRBD1. The CDR3 extends over 13 amino acids. Per germline, CDR1 SGHNT and CDR2 YYREEE (reference sequence). Germline trimming cut 0 bases from V and 10 bases from J; bases unmatched to any gene: 5. Supplemented by reference TRBV5-4 and TRBJ2-7, the full variable domain reads ETGVTQSPTHLIKTRGQQVTLRCSSQSGHNTVSWYQQALGQGPQFIFQYYREEENGRGNFPPRFSGLQFPNYSSELNVNALELDDSALYLCASSLGGTGSQYFGPGTRLTVT.